Here is one T cell receptor beta chain with its context. This sample is drawn from a study of beta chain features in type 1 diabetes. The sequenced template was cDNA made from the entire isolated RNA. The protocol was immunoSEQ multiplex PCR, while the TCRdb copy is restricted to in-frame clones and leaves out a portion. Found here are some 270,000 clones, around 14% of them singletons; the top ten hold about 0.024%. The CDR3 is 15 residues long. The germline CDR1 and CDR2 sequences are SGHTA and FQGNSA. V lost 3 bases and J lost 4, with 14 bases in between. This chain uses TRBV7-2 with TRBJ2-3; maybe TRBD2 (7 bases). What was sequenced was naive CD4+ T cells from blood. This receptor was taken from a woman in her forties in good health. In nucleotides, the CDR3 is TGTGCCAGCAGCTTGCTGGCGGGGGCTGCAGATACGCAGTATTTT. This sequence encodes CASSLLAGAADTQYF.